This TCR beta chain was obtained from a study of T cells after yellow fever vaccination (dated by TCRdb to the late 2010s). Study-level background: The SMART-Seq v4 Ultra Low Input RNA kit was used to prepare libraries from fractions with low cell numbers. To follow T-cell clones before and after both primary and booster YFV17D yellow fever vaccination, bulk TCR alpha and beta repertoires underwent longitudinal sequencing. Two healthy male donors made up the cohort, one aged 18 to 30 years and the other aged 30 to 39 years. Blood was drawn at multiple timepoints before and after primary and secondary immunization, with bulk PBMC replicates and cell subsets isolated. The paper's findings and limits, for the study overall: A small share of clonotypes occurred in both CD4 and CD8 compartments, likely arising from convergent recombination. Most clones expanded after primary vaccination (around 97% of CD4 and around nine tenths of CD8) were re-detected after the booster, suggesting that broad memory maintenance occurred. Because abundant contaminating clonotypes from the bulk population could be contained in FACS-sorted repertoires, computational filtering was required. Only two donors were included in the study, so the extent to which the findings can be generalized is limited. Compared with the primary T-cell response, the secondary T-cell response was weaker but faster, peaking on day 5 rather than day 15.

TCR cDNA was made using 5'RACE template switching, a step that added a universal primer site and unique molecular identifiers. cDNA synthesis was primed from both the TCR alpha and TCR beta constant segments. Two PCR steps were used to amplify libraries, with sample barcodes and sequencing adapters being added in the second step. Libraries were sequenced on Illumina HiSeq 2500 (2x100 bp) or NovaSeq (2x150 bp). Turning to the authors' computational methods: Demultiplexing of reads and collapsing into UMI consensus sequences were performed with MIGEC, and V(D)J alignment was carried out with MiXCR. Vaccine-responding clonotypes were defined with edgeR using replicate PBMC samples, requiring FDR below 0.01 and a log2 fold change above 5 up to day 15. Each bulk clonotype received a CD4 or CD8 identity based on whether the sequenced CD4 or CD8 repertoire contained that clonotype at higher abundance. TCRdb handled the public reads itself, with Q25 trimming in fastp and clone calling in MiXCR, and kept productive beta chains. Every entry covers one CDR3 protein and lists the most common genes and DNA from its rows. In this record, the V and J calls reflect TCRdb's handling and not the investigators' own analysis. The sample yields approximately 600,000 distinct CDR3 sequences; 10% to 15% were counted once. 15% of the sample goes to the ten largest clones.

Taken with the paper, the label for treatment or condition translates to: live attenuated yellow fever vaccine strain. At each blood-draw timepoint, two biological replicates of bulk PBMCs were obtained. PBMCs were isolated from peripheral blood using a standard Ficoll-Paque protocol. RNA was extracted with TriZol from bulk PBMCs, CD4 and CD8 fractions, and dextramer-positive and dextramer-negative fractions. The CDR3 numbers 15 residues from cysteine through phenylalanine. Of the read, only the CDR3 DNA is kept; its 45 bases are in frame from base 1. Trimming removed 1 base from V and 1 base from J, leaving 8 bases between the germline ends. Comments on this clonotype: No antigen is known for it. No quality values exist for individual bases; no much larger clone is one base distant.

This TCR came from a man aged 25 to 45 who received the YFV17D yellow fever vaccine. The sample consisted of PBMCs, taken on the day of the yellow fever booster vaccination. The sequence links TRBV12-3 or TRBV12-4 to TRBJ2-4; the D gene cannot be resolved reliably. The encoded CDR3 is CASSLVEFAKNIQYF. Here is the DNA: TGTGCCAGCAGTTTAGTGGAGTTTGCCAAAAACATTCAGTACTTC.